The entry below describes one T cell receptor (beta chain). Its matching antigen is unknown. This sample is drawn from a study of radiation and T cells in renal cell carcinoma. Whole-study results and caveats: Baseline intratumoral clonotype presence is unknown without pretreatment biopsies.

Only in-frame clones appear in the TCRdb table, and some are missing; sequencing was by immunoSEQ multiplex PCR. The table shows some 80,000 clones, with around 85% occurring only once. As for time point: blood 2 weeks post-SBRT. The treatment: 15 Gy SBRT to primary tumor, nephrectomy 4 weeks later. Clear cell pathology was present in this patient's renal cell carcinoma. Germline CDR1 MNHEY, CDR2 SVGAGI. The CDR3 length is 14 residues. V was cut by 2 bases and J by 4 bases, with 9 bases left in between. The sample consisted of blood, taken from a patient whose treatment included radiotherapy and nephrectomy. This chain uses TRBV6-5 with TRBJ1-3; D remains ambiguous. The receptor was derived from a woman aged 45-60 years with renal cell carcinoma. This CDR3 reads CASSYSRSGNTIYF. CDR3 nucleotides: TGTGCCAGCAGTTACAGCCGTTCGGGAAACACCATATATTTT.